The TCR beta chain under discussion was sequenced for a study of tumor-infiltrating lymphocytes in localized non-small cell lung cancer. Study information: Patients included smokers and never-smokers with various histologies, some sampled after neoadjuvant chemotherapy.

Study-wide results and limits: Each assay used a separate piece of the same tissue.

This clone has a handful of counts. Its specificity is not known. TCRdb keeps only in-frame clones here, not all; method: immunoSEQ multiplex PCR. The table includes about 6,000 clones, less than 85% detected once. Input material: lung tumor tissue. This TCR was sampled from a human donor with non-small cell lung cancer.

The CDR3 reads CASSPQSSGINYGYTF. CDR3 DNA sequence: TGCGCCAGCAGCCCCCAGTCTAGTGGGATTAACTATGGCTACACCTTC. The V call is TRBV4-3, the J call TRBJ1-2, with unresolved D. Germline loops: CDR1 LGHNA, CDR2 YSLEER. V was cut by 4 bases and J by 1 base, with 16 bases left in between. This CDR3 has 16 amino acids.